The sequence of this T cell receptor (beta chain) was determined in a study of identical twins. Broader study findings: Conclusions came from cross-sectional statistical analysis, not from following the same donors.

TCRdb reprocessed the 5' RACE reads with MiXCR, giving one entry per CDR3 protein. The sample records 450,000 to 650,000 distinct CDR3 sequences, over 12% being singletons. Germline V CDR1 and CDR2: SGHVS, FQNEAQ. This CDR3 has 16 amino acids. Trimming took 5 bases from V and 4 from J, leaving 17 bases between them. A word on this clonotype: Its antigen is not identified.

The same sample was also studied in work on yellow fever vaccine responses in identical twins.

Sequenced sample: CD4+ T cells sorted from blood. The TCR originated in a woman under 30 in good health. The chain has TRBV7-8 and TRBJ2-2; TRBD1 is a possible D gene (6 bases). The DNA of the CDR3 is TGTGCCAGCAGCGCCTCAAACAGGGCTATCACCGGGGAGCTGTTTTTT. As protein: CASSASNRAITGELFF.